This is a list of T cell receptor beta chains from one sample in a study of cytomegalovirus exposure and HLA in healthy donors. TCRdb's copy holds only in-frame clones and misses some; the assay was immunoSEQ multiplex PCR. The table lists about 94,000 clones, 70% to 80% of them singletons. Sequencing was performed on PBMCs. All receptors derive from a man in his thirties or forties in good health and CMV-seronegative. CDR3s include the opening cysteine and the closing phenylalanine or tryptophan. A D gene is named only where the DNA matches it firmly. Rows give clone size only sometimes, using once, few, many, or a class for an expanded clone.

v_gene,j_gene,d_gene,abundance,CDR3nt,CDR3aa
TRBV11-3,TRBJ2-1,TRBD2,NA,TGTGCCAGCAGCCGACTAGCGGGAGGATACAATGAGCAGTTCTTC,CASSRLAGGYNEQFF
TRBV7-2,TRBJ1-2,TRBD1,NA,TGTGCCAGCAGCACACATGACAGGGGGCTGAGTGGCTACACCTTC,CASSTHDRGLSGYTF
TRBV5-1,TRBJ1-2,NA,once,TGCGCCAGCAGCGCGACAGTGCTAAGGGATGGCTACACCTTC,CASSATVLRDGYTF
TRBV28,TRBJ2-1,TRBD1,NA,TGTGCCAGCAGTCGAATTGACAGGGTCTTGGGTGAGCAGTTCTTC,CASSRIDRVLGEQFF
TRBV18,TRBJ2-3,TRBD2,NA,TGTGCCAGCTCACCCTACAAGGACGGGGGGAAGACTAGCACAGATACGCAGTATTTT,CASSPYKDGGKTSTDTQYF
TRBV6-6,TRBJ1-2,NA,NA,TGTGCCAGCACCCTTGACAGAAACTATGGCTACACCTTC,CASTLDRNYGYTF
TRBV4-3,TRBJ2-1,NA,NA,TGCGCCAGCAGCCAGGGGCCGTCGCCCTACAATGAGCAGTTCTTC,CASSQGPSPYNEQFF
TRBV28,TRBJ2-7,TRBD2,few,TGTGCCAGCAGGTCCTCTATAAGCGGGAGTAAGTACGAGCAGTACTTC,CASRSSISGSKYEQYF
TRBV7-2,TRBJ2-2,TRBD2,NA,TGTGCCAGCAGCGGCGGGGGGATACACACCGGGGAGCTGTTTTTT,CASSGGGIHTGELFF
TRBV19,TRBJ2-5,NA,NA,TGTGCCAGTAGTATAACTCGACAAGAGACCCAGTACTTC,CASSITRQETQYF
TRBV7-9,TRBJ1-1,NA,NA,TGTGCCAGCAGCTTAGGGACAGCGACTGAAGCTTTCTTT,CASSLGTATEAFF
TRBV7-2,TRBJ2-7,TRBD1,NA,TGTGCCAGCAGCTTAGGTGGACAGGGTCTCTACGAGCAGTACTTC,CASSLGGQGLYEQYF
TRBV2,TRBJ2-1,TRBD2,NA,TGTGCCAGCAATTTAGCGGGAGTGACCTACAATGAGCAGTTCTTC,CASNLAGVTYNEQFF
TRBV9,TRBJ2-1,TRBD2,NA,TGTGCCAGTTCGACGGGGGGGTATAGGAGCTCCTACAATGAGCAGTTCTTC,CASSTGGYRSSYNEQFF
TRBV7-8,TRBJ2-3,NA,NA,TGTGCCAGCAGCTGGGAGTACACAGATACGCAGTATTTT,CASSWEYTDTQYF
TRBV29-1,TRBJ1-4,TRBD1,NA,TGCAGCGTTGAAGGGACAGGGTATGAAAAACTGTTTTTT,CSVEGTGYEKLFF
TRBV28,TRBJ2-5,TRBD2,once,TGTGCCAGCAGTCCTATCGGGACTAGCGGGAGAGGGGGAGAGACCCAGTACTTC,CASSPIGTSGRGGETQYF
TRBV28,TRBJ1-3,NA,once,TGTGCCAGCAGTTTATCGGAGGGTTCGAACACCATATATTTT,CASSLSEGSNTIYF
TRBV5-1,TRBJ1-1,TRBD1,NA,TGCGCCAGCAGCTTGGAACCGGACAGGGAGACTGAAGCTTTCTTT,CASSLEPDRETEAFF
TRBV28,TRBJ2-1,TRBD1,NA,TGTGCCAGCAGTATAACCGGACAGGGAAAGGACAATGAGCAGTTCTTC,CASSITGQGKDNEQFF
TRBV5-4,TRBJ2-7,TRBD2,NA,TGTGCCAGCAGCATCGGACGCCTAGCGGGAGAGAGGTACGAGCAGTACTTC,CASSIGRLAGERYEQYF
TRBV10-2,TRBJ2-5,TRBD2,NA,TGCGCCAGCAGGCCGACTAGCGGGGCTGTAGAGACCCAGTACTTC,CASRPTSGAVETQYF
TRBV18,TRBJ2-1,TRBD2,once,TGTGCCAGCTCACCACAGCGAGGACTAGCGGGAGGGCCCATAGTGTTCTTC,CASSPQRGLAGGPIVFF
TRBV5-8,TRBJ2-2,TRBD2,NA,TGTGCCAGCAGCTCCGGGACTAGCGGGGACACCGGGGAGCTGTTTTTT,CASSSGTSGDTGELFF
TRBV29-1,TRBJ1-6,TRBD1,NA,TGCAGCGTCCAACTACAGGGGGAGAATAATTCACCCCTCCACTTT,CSVQLQGENNSPLHF
TRBV28,TRBJ2-7,TRBD1,few,TGTGCCAGCAGTTCAACAGGGGGCAACGGCTACGAGCAGTACTTC,CASSSTGGNGYEQYF
TRBV10-2,TRBJ2-7,TRBD1,NA,TGCGCCAGCAGTGGACAGGGCGTGGACGAGCAGTACTTC,CASSGQGVDEQYF
TRBV10-2,TRBJ2-3,TRBD1,NA,TGCGCCAGCAAAAGAGGGGGCGCGGAGGATACGCAGTATTTT,CASKRGGAEDTQYF
TRBV2,TRBJ2-5,NA,NA,TGTGCCAGCAGCCTAAAACTGAGTGGAGAGACCCAGTACTTC,CASSLKLSGETQYF
TRBV30,TRBJ1-6,TRBD1,NA,TGTGCCTTTGGGACAGACTATAATTCACCCCTCCACTTT,CAFGTDYNSPLHF
TRBV7-9,TRBJ2-1,TRBD2,NA,TGTGCCAGCAACATCTGGGGCGGGGGTGGCTACAATGAGCAGTTCTTC,CASNIWGGGGYNEQFF
TRBV19,TRBJ2-7,NA,NA,TGTGCCAGTAGTATTGGTGGGACTTTAGGATACAAGCAGTACTTC,CASSIGGTLGYKQYF
TRBV29-1,TRBJ2-7,NA,NA,TGCAGCGTTGAAGATCGGGGAGTGAGCTCCTACGAGCAGTACTTC,CSVEDRGVSSYEQYF